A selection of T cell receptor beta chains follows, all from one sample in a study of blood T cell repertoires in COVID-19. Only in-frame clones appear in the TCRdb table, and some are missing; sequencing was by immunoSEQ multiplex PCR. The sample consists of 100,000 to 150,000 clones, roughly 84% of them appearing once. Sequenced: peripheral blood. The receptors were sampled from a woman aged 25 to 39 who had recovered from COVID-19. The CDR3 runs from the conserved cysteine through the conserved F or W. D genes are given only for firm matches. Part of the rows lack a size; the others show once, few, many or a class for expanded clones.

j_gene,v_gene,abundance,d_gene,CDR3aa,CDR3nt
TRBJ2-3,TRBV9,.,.,CASSGNLVPTDTQYF,TGTGCCAGCAGCGGGAACCTAGTCCCCACAGATACGCAGTATTTT
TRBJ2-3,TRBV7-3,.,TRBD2,CASSLLASGGLSTDTQYF,TGTGCCAGCAGCTTACTGGCTAGCGGGGGGCTGAGCACAGATACGCAGTATTTT
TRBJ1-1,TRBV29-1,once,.,CSAHTENTEAFF,TGCAGCGCCCATACAGAGAACACTGAAGCTTTCTTT
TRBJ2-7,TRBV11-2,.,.,CASSSDFSSYEQYF,TGTGCCAGCAGCTCGGACTTTAGCTCCTACGAGCAGTACTTC
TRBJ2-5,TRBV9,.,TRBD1,CASSEGDRETQYF,TGTGCCAGCAGCGAGGGGGACAGGGAGACCCAGTACTTC
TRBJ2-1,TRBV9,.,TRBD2,CASSNRLADYNEQFF,TGTGCCAGCAGCAATCGACTAGCGGACTACAATGAGCAGTTCTTC
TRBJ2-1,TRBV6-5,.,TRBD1,CASSYGQGGEQFF,TGTGCCAGCAGTTATGGACAGGGTGGTGAGCAGTTCTTC
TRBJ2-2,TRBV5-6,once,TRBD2,CASREGLAGNTGELFF,TGTGCCAGCAGAGAGGGACTAGCGGGCAACACCGGGGAGCTGTTTTTT
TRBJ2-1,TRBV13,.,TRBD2,CASSLLKLAGNNEQFF,TGTGCCAGCAGCTTGTTAAAGCTAGCGGGGAACAATGAGCAGTTCTTC
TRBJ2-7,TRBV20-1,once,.,CSARTIDEQYF,TGCAGTGCCAGGACTATTGACGAGCAGTACTTC
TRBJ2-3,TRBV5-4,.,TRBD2,CASSPMTSGGRTDTQYF,TGTGCCAGCAGCCCAATGACTAGCGGGGGCCGCACAGATACGCAGTATTTT
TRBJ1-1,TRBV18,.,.,CASSPSRGSTEAFF,TGTGCCAGCTCACCATCACGGGGTAGCACTGAAGCTTTCTTT
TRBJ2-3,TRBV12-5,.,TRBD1,CASAHVGTGGVDTQYF,TGTGCTAGTGCCCACGTAGGGACAGGGGGCGTAGATACGCAGTATTTT
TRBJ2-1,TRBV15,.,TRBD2,CATSRSGGTSAPLNEQFF,TGTGCCACCAGCAGGTCGGGGGGAACTAGCGCACCTCTCAATGAGCAGTTCTTC
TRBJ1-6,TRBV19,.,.,CASSMFGRGNSPLHF,TGTGCCAGTAGTATGTTTGGCAGGGGAAATTCACCCCTCCACTTT
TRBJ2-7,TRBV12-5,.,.,CASGFLDYEQYF,TGTGCTAGTGGTTTCCTAGACTACGAGCAGTACTTC
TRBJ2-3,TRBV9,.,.,CASSVVTGEDTQYF,TGTGCCAGCAGCGTAGTAACGGGAGAGGATACGCAGTATTTT
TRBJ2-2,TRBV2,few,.,CASSYQINTGELFF,TGTGCCAGCAGTTATCAGATTAACACCGGGGAGCTGTTTTTT
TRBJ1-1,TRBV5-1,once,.,CASSPTGNEVAEAFF,TGCGCCAGCAGCCCAACCGGGAATGAGGTCGCTGAAGCTTTCTTT
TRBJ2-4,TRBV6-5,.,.,CASSPQPIAKNIQYF,TGTGCCAGCAGTCCTCAACCTATAGCCAAAAACATTCAGTACTTC
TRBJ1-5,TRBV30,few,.,CAWSVVTPGNQPQHF,TGTGCCTGGAGTGTAGTAACGCCAGGCAATCAGCCCCAGCATTTT
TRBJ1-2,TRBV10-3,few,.,CAIRQIPTANYGYTF,TGTGCCATCAGACAGATCCCAACAGCTAACTATGGCTACACCTTC
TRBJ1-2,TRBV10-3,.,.,CAIRAGFANYGYTF,TGTGCCATCAGGGCAGGTTTCGCGAACTATGGCTACACCTTC
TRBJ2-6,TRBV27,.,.,CASSLGLPGANVLTF,TGTGCCAGCAGTTTAGGGCTACCGGGGGCCAACGTCCTGACTTTC
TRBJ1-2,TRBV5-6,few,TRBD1,CASSSRLTGVDGYTF,TGTGCCAGCAGCTCGCGACTAACAGGGGTAGATGGCTACACCTTC
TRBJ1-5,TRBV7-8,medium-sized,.,CASSPPRGENSNQPQHF,TGTGCCAGCAGCCCGCCACGGGGAGAGAATAGCAATCAGCCCCAGCATTTT
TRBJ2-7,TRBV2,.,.,CASSEVSGSSYEQYF,TGTGCCAGCAGTGAGGTTAGCGGCTCTTCCTACGAGCAGTACTTC
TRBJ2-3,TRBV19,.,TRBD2,CASSPRTSSTDTQYF,TGTGCCAGTAGCCCTCGGACTAGCAGCACAGATACGCAGTATTTT
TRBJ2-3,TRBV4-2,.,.,CASSQGGGSADTQYF,TGTGCCAGCAGCCAAGGAGGCGGTTCTGCGGATACGCAGTATTTT
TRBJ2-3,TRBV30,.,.,CAWSLRTSANTQYF,TGTGCCTGGAGTTTGAGGACATCGGCGAATACGCAGTATTTT
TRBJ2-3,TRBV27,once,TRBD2,CASSHRTSGRTSTDTQYF,TGTGCCAGCAGTCACCGGACTAGCGGGAGGACTAGCACAGATACGCAGTATTTT
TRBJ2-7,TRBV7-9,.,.,CASSLADSPYEQYF,TGTGCCAGCAGCTTAGCCGACTCTCCCTACGAGCAGTACTTC
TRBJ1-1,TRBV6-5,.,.,CASTAGIAREAFF,TGTGCCAGCACTGCGGGAATTGCCCGTGAAGCTTTCTTT
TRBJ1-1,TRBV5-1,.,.,CASSLVIANTEAFF,TGCGCCAGCAGCTTGGTGATAGCGAACACTGAAGCTTTCTTT
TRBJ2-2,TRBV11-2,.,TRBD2,CASTTLGTSGSRIAGELFF,TGTGCCAGCACCACCTTGGGGACTAGCGGGAGTAGAATTGCCGGGGAGCTGTTTTTT
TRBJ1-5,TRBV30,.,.,CAWSRGESSQPQHF,TGTGCCTGGAGTCGGGGGGAGTCTAGTCAGCCCCAGCATTTT
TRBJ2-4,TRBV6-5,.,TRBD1,CASSSIQGALNIQYF,TGTGCCAGCAGTTCCATACAGGGGGCTTTAAACATTCAGTACTTC
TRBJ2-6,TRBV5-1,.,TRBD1,CASSLDDRGLSSGANVLTF,TGCGCCAGCAGCTTAGATGACAGGGGACTGAGCTCTGGGGCCAACGTCCTGACTTTC
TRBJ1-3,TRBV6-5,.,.,CASKRGYSGNTIYF,TGTGCCAGCAAGAGAGGGTACTCTGGAAACACCATATATTTT
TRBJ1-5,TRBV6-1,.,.,CASSDEQGGNQPQHF,TGTGCCAGCAGTGATGAACAGGGAGGCAATCAGCCCCAGCATTTT
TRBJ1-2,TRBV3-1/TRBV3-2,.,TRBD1,CASSRQGGNGYTF,TGTGCCAGCAGCCGACAGGGGGGAAATGGCTACACCTTC
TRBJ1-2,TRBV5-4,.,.,CASSPHPGGNYGYTF,TGTGCCAGCAGCCCCCACCCGGGGGGGAACTATGGCTACACCTTC
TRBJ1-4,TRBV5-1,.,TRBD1,CASSLDRQGGEKLFF,TGCGCCAGCAGCTTGGATCGCCAGGGGGGTGAAAAACTGTTTTTT
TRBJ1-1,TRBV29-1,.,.,CSFRGTMNTEAFF,TGCAGCTTCAGGGGCACGATGAACACTGAAGCTTTCTTT
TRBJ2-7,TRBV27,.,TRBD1,CASSPAGTGSYEQYF,TGTGCCAGCAGTCCGGCCGGGACAGGGTCCTACGAGCAGTACTTC
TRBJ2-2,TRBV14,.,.,CASSQEYSRSNTGELFF,TGTGCCAGCAGCCAAGAGTACAGCCGATCGAACACCGGGGAGCTGTTTTTT
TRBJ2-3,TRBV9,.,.,CASSVGEHDTQYF,TGTGCCAGCAGCGTAGGCGAGCACGATACGCAGTATTTT
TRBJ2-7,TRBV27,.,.,CATLTRDRGLAHSHEQYF,TGTGCCACCCTTACCCGGGACAGGGGACTAGCCCACTCCCACGAGCAGTACTTC
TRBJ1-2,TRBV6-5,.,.,CASRRAAGAAYGYTF,TGTGCCAGCAGAAGGGCGGCGGGGGCGGCCTATGGCTACACCTTC